This entry lists 31 T cell receptor beta chains sequenced from one sample in a study of blood T cell repertoires in COVID-19. Only in-frame clones appear in the TCRdb table, and some are missing; sequencing was by immunoSEQ multiplex PCR. In the table there are some 100,000 clones, 81% of which are singletons. Specimen: peripheral blood. The receptors come from a human donor in a cohort sampled during active COVID-19.

This clone was recorded a few times. This chain uses TRBV12-3 or TRBV12-4 with TRBJ2-3, with a tentative D call TRBD2 (6 bases). With 6 bases removed from V and 5 bases from J, the gap between germline ends came to 6 bases. This CDR3 has 11 residues. CDR3 protein: CASREGDTQYF. CDR3 bases: TGTGCCAGCAGGGAGGGAGATACGCAGTATTTT.

A few counts support this clone. The chain joins TRBV10-3 to TRBJ2-7; a possible D gene is TRBD1 (6 bases). Germline V gene lookup returns CDR1 ENHRY and CDR2 SYGVKD. Trimming took off 9 bases at V and 0 bases at J, with 18 bases between the two ends. This CDR3 is 15 amino acids long. CDR3 amino acids: CAIGAGTRSSYEQYF. CDR3 nucleotide sequence: TGTGCCATAGGGGCCGGGACAAGGAGCTCCTACGAGCAGTACTTC.

CDR3 bases: TGTGCCACCAGCCTCCGGTGGGGGGACACTGAAGCTTTCTTT. Residues: CATSLRWGDTEAFF. The chain links TRBV15 to TRBJ1-1, with D possibly being TRBD1 (5 bases). CDR3 length: 14 amino acids. Germline-derived CDR1 and CDR2 are LNHNV and YYDKDF (reference sequence). The germline V and J ends were trimmed by 5 bases and 3 bases, with 13 bases remaining between them. Full variable domain (missing parts from reference TRBV15 and TRBJ1-1): DAMVIQNPRYQVTQFGKPVTLSCSQTLNHNVMYWYQQKSSQAPKLLFHYYDKDFNNEADTPDNFQSRRPNTSFCFLDIRSPGLGDTAMYLCATSLRWGDTEAFFGQGTRLTVV.

The chain has TRBV5-1 and TRBJ1-2, with D perhaps matching TRBD1 (6 bases). Per the germline V gene, CDR1 is SGHRS and CDR2 is YFSETQ. CDR3 size: 15 residues. Between the trimmed V and J ends, which lost 4 bases and 2 bases, there was a span of 15 bases. The CDR3 loop is CASSTTDSQNYGYTF. For the CDR3, the DNA is TGCGCCAGCAGCACGACGGACAGCCAGAACTATGGCTACACCTTC.

This clone was counted between two and nine times. This chain links TRBV7-2 with TRBJ1-5; TRBD1 matches at 8 bases. This CDR3 is 14 amino acids long. The junction had 7 bases not matched to a gene; V was cut back by 4 bases and J by 8 bases. The germline CDR1 and CDR2 sequences are SGHTA and FQGNSA. The DNA of the CDR3 is TGTGCCAGCAGCTCGAACAGGGGGGTCAAGCCCCAGCATTTT. Translation: CASSSNRGVKPQHF. The complete variable domain, with remaining parts taken from reference TRBV7-2 and TRBJ1-5, reads GAGVSQSPSNKVTEKGKDVELRCDPISGHTALYWYRQSLGQGLEFLIYFQGNSAPDKSGLPSDRFSAERTGGSVSTLTIQRTQQEDSAVYLCASSSNRGVKPQHFGDGTRLSIL.

The chain links TRBV30 to TRBJ1-5; no clear D. With 2 bases removed from V and 6 bases from J, the gap between germline ends came to 11 bases. Germline assignment: CDR1 GTSNPN and CDR2 SVGIG (reference sequence). This CDR3 has 13 amino acids. CDR3 nucleotides: TGTGCCTGGAGTTCCGGAGGGAGTCAGCCCCAGCATTTT. This sequence encodes CAWSSGGSQPQHF. Full variable domain (missing parts from reference TRBV30 and TRBJ1-5): SQTIHQWPATLVQPVGSPLSLECTVEGTSNPNLYWYRQAAGRGLQLLFYSVGIGQISSEVPQNLSASRPQDRQFILSSKKLLLSDSGFYLCAWSSGGSQPQHFGDGTRLSIL.

V gene TRBV7-9 combines with J gene TRBJ1-2; 8 bases are shared with TRBD1. V gave up 5 bases and J gave up 7 bases; unmatched junction bases: 6. This CDR3 region has 13 residues. Germline CDR1 SEHNR, CDR2 FQNEAQ (reference sequence). The CDR3: CASSPTGEGGYTF. The CDR3 DNA reads TGTGCCAGCAGCCCGACAGGGGAGGGTGGCTACACCTTC.

This clone was seen a single time. The chain is built from TRBV4-1 and TRBJ1-1; no firm D call. The germline V and J ends were trimmed by 6 bases and 0 bases, with 17 bases remaining between them. This CDR3 comprises 16 residues. In germline, CDR1 is MGHRA, CDR2 YSYEKL. CDR3 amino acids: CASRLRWLELNTEAFF. The CDR3 DNA reads TGCGCCAGCAGACTACGGTGGTTGGAGCTGAACACTGAAGCTTTCTTT.

V gene TRBV19 combines with J gene TRBJ2-1; 8 bases are shared with TRBD2. Trimming cost V 4 bases and J 7 bases; bases outside gene matches: 9. The CDR3 length is 15 residues. Germline V gene sequence: CDR1 LNHDA, CDR2 SQIVND (reference sequence). The CDR3 sequence: CASSKGAGVANEQFF. The CDR3 bases are TGTGCCAGTAGTAAGGGAGCGGGAGTGGCGAATGAGCAGTTCTTC.

This chain uses TRBV15 with TRBJ2-5, with 7 bases identical to TRBD2. Germline-derived CDR1 and CDR2 are LNHNV and YYDKDF (reference sequence). This CDR3 spans 14 amino acids. V shed 0 bases, J shed 4 bases, and the junction held 2 bases outside the gene matches. DNA of the CDR3: TGTGCCACCAGCAGAGATCTAGCGGCAGAGACCCAGTACTTC. Its protein product is CATSRDLAAETQYF.

Remarks on this clone: This CDR3 is also generated by other DNA sequences in the sample. The V and J genes are TRBV6-2 or TRBV6-3 and TRBJ2-7; a weak D match, TRBD1 (6 bases). The CDR3 totals 12 residues. The germline CDR1 and CDR2 sequences are MNHEY and SVGEGT. Trimming removed 5 bases from V and 4 bases from J, with 9 bases in between. The CDR3 region is CASSLQGYEQYF. CDR3 DNA: TGTGCCAGCAGTCTACAGGGTTACGAGCAGTACTTC.

This clone was seen only a few times. The DNA for the CDR3 is TGTGCCAGCAGCTTAACGCCCTCGACAGGTCTTGGCTACACCTTC. Its protein is CASSLTPSTGLGYTF. This rearrangement joins TRBV7-3 to TRBJ1-2; weak D call: TRBD1 (6 bases). V was cut by 0 bases and J by 7 bases, with 15 bases left in between. CDR1 and CDR2 from the germline V gene are SGHTA and FQGTGA. There are 15 residues in the CDR3. Full variable domain (missing parts from reference TRBV7-3 and TRBJ1-2): GAGVSQTPSNKVTEKGKYVELRCDPISGHTALYWYRQSLGQGPEFLIYFQGTGAADDSGLPNDRFFAVRPEGSVSTLKIQRTERGDSAVYLCASSLTPSTGLGYTFGSGTRLTVV.

V is TRBV19 and J is TRBJ1-2; 7 positions match TRBD1. Germline-derived CDR1 and CDR2 are LNHDA and SQIVND (reference sequence). This CDR3 spans 14 amino acids. Trimming at V came to 6 bases and at J to 5 bases, leaving 9 bases not matched to a gene. CDR3 nucleotides: TGTGCCAGTAGGGCGACAGGGTCAGGGTATGGCTACACCTTC. Its translation: CASRATGSGYGYTF. The full variable domain, its missing parts supplied by reference TRBV19 and TRBJ1-2, is DGGITQSPKYLFRKEGQNVTLSCEQNLNHDAMYWYRQDPGQGLRLIYYSQIVNDFQKGDIAEGYSVSREKKESFPLTVTSAQKNPTAFYLCASRATGSGYGYTFGSGTRLTVV.

The V and J genes are TRBV21-1 and TRBJ2-3; no DNA check was done on the table's D call, TRBD2. TRBV21-1 is shown as a pseudogene. This CDR3 region has 13 residues. CDR3 sequence: CASSNEGTDTQYF. Written as DNA, the CDR3 is TGTGCCAGCAGCAATGAGGGTACAGATACGCAGTATTTT.

This sequence joins TRBV18 and TRBJ1-1; 7 bases fit TRBD1. This CDR3 has 15 residues. The V and J ends lost 0 bases and 1 base, in that order; junction bases with no gene match: 2. Per germline, CDR1 KGHSH and CDR2 LQKENI. The CDR3 sequence: CASSPPGTANTEAFF. Written as DNA, the CDR3 is TGTGCCAGCTCACCACCCGGGACAGCGAACACTGAAGCTTTCTTT.

This sequence joins TRBV7-9 and TRBJ2-7; the D gene is possibly TRBD2 (5 bases). Looked up from germline, CDR1 is SEHNR and CDR2 is FQNEAQ (reference sequence). V was cut by 4 bases and J by 6 bases, with 16 bases left in between. The CDR3 has 14 residues. CDR3 sequence reads: CASSSGMSFLEQYF. The CDR3 nucleotides read TGTGCCAGCAGCTCCGGGATGTCGTTCCTCGAGCAGTACTTC.

Only a few counts were recorded for this clone. The chain carries TRBV29-1 and TRBJ1-1; no clear D. V shed 6 bases and J shed 2 bases, with 10 bases lying between them. The CDR3 is 12 residues long. CDR1 SQVTM and CDR2 ANQGSEA come from the germline V gene. CDR3 region: CSVLTANTEAFF. The CDR3 coding sequence is TGCAGCGTGCTAACAGCTAACACTGAAGCTTTCTTT.

This clone was observed a few times. The rearrangement joins TRBV4-2 to TRBJ2-6; 12 positions match TRBD2. After removal of 1 base from V and 0 bases from J, the junction contained 1 base not matched to a gene. The CDR3 runs to 18 residues. Per the germline V gene, CDR1 is LGHNA and CDR2 is YNFKEQ. CDR3 in amino acids: CASSQGLAGASGANVLTF. For the CDR3, the DNA is TGTGCCAGCAGCCAAGGACTAGCGGGGGCCTCTGGGGCCAACGTCCTGACTTTC.

This chain connects TRBV7-2 to TRBJ1-5, with 7 nucleotides matching TRBD1. The CDR3 has 15 amino acids. The germline V gene encodes CDR1 SGHTA and CDR2 FQGNSA. Germline trimming cut 7 bases from V and 1 base from J; bases unmatched to any gene: 7. In DNA form, the CDR3 reads TGTGCCAGCACCCAGGGGGTCGGGAGCAATCAGCCCCAGCATTTT. It encodes CASTQGVGSNQPQHF.

V usage is TRBV4-1 and J usage is TRBJ2-7; possibly TRBD1 for D (6 bases). From germline, CDR1 is MGHRA and CDR2 YSYEKL. This CDR3 is 15 amino acids long. The V gene lost 2 bases and the J gene lost 5 bases, with 16 bases spanning the gap. CDR3 nucleotide sequence: TGCGCCAGCAGCCAAACCGAAGTGACAGGCGACGAGCAGTACTTC. It codes for CASSQTEVTGDEQYF.

This clone turned up a few times. J is TRBJ1-1 and V is TRBV4-2; 7 bases align to TRBD1. The germline V gene has CDR1 LGHNA and CDR2 YNFKEQ. V trimming: 4 bases; J trimming: 1 base; junction bases outside the gene matches: 15. The CDR3 covers 18 residues. The CDR3, as DNA: TGTGCCAGCAGCCGCTCACCGCCCGGGACAGAGGAGAACACTGAAGCTTTCTTT. Translated: CASSRSPPGTEENTEAFF.

This chain connects TRBV23-1 to TRBJ1-5, with D possibly TRBD1 on 5 matching bases. TRBV23-1 is an ORF, with its function uncertain. The CDR3 is made up of 17 amino acids. V lost 4 bases to trimming and J lost 5 bases, with 21 bases between them. CDR3 coding DNA: TGCGCCAGCAGTCCACCACGGGGGGGAGGGACTCATCAGCCCCAGCATTTT. It codes for CASSPPRGGGTHQPQHF.

CDR3 DNA: TGTGCCAGCAGCTCAGTAATATTGGGGGGACAGACTTACGAGCAGTACTTC. This sequence encodes CASSSVILGGQTYEQYF. The rearrangement joins TRBV5-5 to TRBJ2-7; a possible D gene is TRBD1 (7 bases). The CDR3 has 17 residues. Trimming shortened V by 3 bases and J by 4 bases, and 23 bases separated the two germline ends. Germline V gives CDR1 SGHKS, CDR2 YYEKEE (reference sequence). The full variable domain, its missing parts supplied by reference TRBV5-5 and TRBJ2-7, is DAGVTQSPTHLIKTRGQQVTLRCSPISGHKSVSWYQQVLGQGPQFIFQYYEKEERGRGNFPDRFSARQFPNYSSELNVNALLLGDSALYLCASSSVILGGQTYEQYFGPGTRLTVT.

This chain joins TRBV19 and TRBJ1-5, with a weak D call TRBD1 (5 bases). With 7 bases removed from V and 1 base from J, the gap between germline ends came to 14 bases. The CDR3 is 15 residues long. The germline V gene encodes CDR1 LNHDA and CDR2 SQIVND (reference sequence). Here the CDR3 reads CASTQRRQSNQPQHF. The CDR3 coding sequence is TGTGCCAGTACCCAACGTCGACAGAGCAATCAGCCCCAGCATTTT.

The chain employs TRBV3-1 (or the pseudogene TRBV3-2) and TRBJ2-3, with D tentatively TRBD2 (6 bases). The germline gives CDR1 LGHDT, CDR2 YNNKEL (reference sequence). Trimming stripped 4 bases from V and 8 bases from J, with 10 bases between. This CDR3 has 12 residues. The CDR3 nucleotides read TGTGCCAGCAGCCGGGCGGGGAGTACGCAGTATTTT. Amino acid sequence: CASSRAGSTQYF.

The rearrangement joins TRBV28 to TRBJ2-7, with 10 bases identical to TRBD2. The V gene end was trimmed by 2 bases and the J gene end by 6 bases; junction bases not matched to a gene: 13. In germline, CDR1 is MDHEN, CDR2 SYDVKM. CDR3 length: 17 amino acids. CDR3 DNA sequence: TGTGCCAGCAGTTTAGCGGGGGCTCTAGCGGGAGTGGGCGAGCAGTACTTC. Translated: CASSLAGALAGVGEQYF.

The chain couples TRBV3-1 (or the pseudogene TRBV3-2) to TRBJ2-3; 8 bases fit TRBD2. The CDR3 covers 16 residues. Germline V gene data show CDR1 as LGHDT and CDR2 as YNNKEL (reference sequence). V was clipped by 4 bases and J by 5 bases; unmatched bases: 11. The CDR3 DNA sequence: TGTGCCAGCAGCCTCAACAGGGCGGGGGGAAAAGATACGCAGTATTTT. It is translated as CASSLNRAGGKDTQYF.

J is TRBJ2-5 and V is TRBV7-8; 8 nucleotides align to TRBD2. There are 17 residues in the CDR3. V shed 5 bases, J shed 4 bases, and the junction held 15 bases outside the gene matches. Germline V gene data show CDR1 as SGHVS and CDR2 as FQNEAQ. CDR3 coding DNA: TGTGCCAGCAGCCCCGGTTTATCTCCGGGGGGGCCAGAGACCCAGTACTTC. Translated, it gives CASSPGLSPGGPETQYF.

The chain couples TRBV6-5 to TRBJ2-1, with 11 positions matching TRBD2. This CDR3 contains 15 residues. V dropped 2 bases and J dropped 9; count of bases not matched to a gene: 6. Germline values: CDR1 MNHEY, CDR2 SVGAGI. CDR3 residues: CASSYDTSGGIEQFF. Here the CDR3 DNA reads TGTGCCAGCAGTTACGACACTAGCGGGGGCATTGAGCAGTTCTTC.

This chain joins TRBV3-1 (or the pseudogene TRBV3-2) and TRBJ2-7, with TRBD1 as a possible D gene (6 bases). The V end lost 1 base, the J end lost 3 bases, and 10 bases lay between the germline ends. The CDR3 has 14 amino acids. Looked up from germline, CDR1 is LGHDT and CDR2 is YNNKEL (reference sequence). CDR3 sequence reads: CASSQAGTNYEQYF. The CDR3 coding sequence is TGTGCCAGCAGCCAAGCCGGGACAAACTACGAGCAGTACTTC.

V usage is TRBV27 and J usage is TRBJ1-6; no definite D call. The germline V gene encodes CDR1 MNHEY and CDR2 SMNVEV (reference sequence). The ends were cut back, 6 bases at V and 7 bases at J, with 16 bases in the middle. The CDR3 runs 15 residues. CDR3 sequence (DNA): TGTGCCAGCAGGGTCGTAATGGCGGCAAATTCACCCCTCCACTTT. It encodes CASRVVMAANSPLHF.